The 15 T cell receptor beta chains below were found in one sample sequenced in a study of cytomegalovirus exposure and HLA in healthy donors. Primers: 60 Vbeta forward and 13 Jbeta reverse. Profiling relied on immunoSEQ multiplex PCR, and the TCRdb table lists in-frame clones only, not all of them. The repertoire consists of about 160,000 clones, with roughly 80% occurring once and the leading ten covering just over 3%. The source material was PBMCs. These receptors originate from a woman aged 40 to 50 in good health and CMV-seronegative.

The chain joins TRBV28 to TRBJ1-5, with D maybe TRBD1 (6 bases). V dropped 10 bases and J dropped 7 bases, with 20 bases sitting between them. The CDR3 is 14 amino acids. CDR1 is MDHEN, CDR2 SYDVKM, per germline. The CDR3 bases are TGTGCCATACGAAACAGGGCGTTGGAACAGCCCCAGCATTTT. This gives the protein CAIRNRALEQPQHF.

The chain is built from TRBV6-1 and TRBJ1-2, with 8 bases fitting TRBD1. The CDR3 spans 14 residues. The germline V gene encodes CDR1 MNHNS and CDR2 SASEGT. After removal of 2 bases from V and 7 bases from J, the junction contained 6 bases not matched to a gene. CDR3 sequence reads: CASSEFGQGGGYTF. As DNA, the CDR3 is TGTGCCAGCAGTGAATTCGGACAGGGTGGTGGCTACACCTTC.

The chain has TRBV14 and TRBJ2-6, with D possibly being TRBD2 (5 bases). Germline assignment: CDR1 SGHDN and CDR2 FVKESK. This CDR3 contains 18 residues. Deletions cut 4 bases from V and 0 bases from J, with 16 bases between. The CDR3 is CASSLRGLPFSGANVLTF. CDR3 DNA: TGTGCCAGCAGCCTTCGCGGACTGCCATTCTCTGGGGCCAACGTCCTGACTTTC.

The rearrangement joins TRBV9 to TRBJ2-5, with D uncertain. V was pared by 4 bases and J by 9 bases, with 25 bases between. CDR3 length equals 16 residues. In germline, CDR1 is SGDLS, CDR2 YYNGEE. CDR3: CASSLTTSSRVEPQYF. The CDR3 DNA reads TGTGCCAGCAGCCTCACCACCAGCTCCAGAGTGGAGCCCCAGTACTTC.

The V gene is TRBV20-1, the J gene TRBJ1-5; tentatively, D is TRBD1 (5 bases). CDR3 length: 11 amino acids. The V gene's germline CDR1 is DFQATT and CDR2 SNEGSKA (reference sequence). Trimming removed 5 bases from V and 10 bases from J, with 12 bases in between. CDR3 sequence: CSAGVGGPQHF. In DNA, the CDR3 is TGCAGTGCTGGGGTGGGGGGACCCCAGCATTTT.

V and J are TRBV5-4 and TRBJ1-2; perhaps TRBD1 as D (6 bases). Germline CDR1 and CDR2: SGHNT and YYREEE (reference sequence). CDR3 length: 15 residues. V lost 4 bases and J 2 bases, leaving 15 bases between the germline ends. The CDR3 DNA is TGTGCCAGCAGCCCCGGGGGGCCGCCCAACTATGGCTACACCTTC. Translated: CASSPGGPPNYGYTF.

V gene TRBV14 combines with J gene TRBJ2-1, with 9 bases that match TRBD1. The germline CDR1 and CDR2 sequences are SGHDN and FVKESK. This CDR3 comprises 21 residues. V lost 4 bases, J lost 9 bases, and 28 bases stayed unmatched. CDR3 region: CASSPQSGTGLAIDRFGEQFF. DNA for the CDR3: TGTGCCAGCAGCCCACAATCTGGGACAGGGCTGGCGATTGACCGATTCGGTGAGCAGTTCTTC.

The chain has TRBV5-1 and TRBJ2-1; 9 positions match TRBD1. The J segment lost 9 bases and the V segment lost 6 bases, leaving 16 bases of the junction unmatched. This CDR3 comprises 16 residues. CDR1 is SGHRS, CDR2 YFSETQ, per germline. In DNA form, the CDR3 reads TGCGCCAGCACCCCCCGGGGACAGGGTATTTCGGGTGAGCAGTTCTTC. Protein sequence: CASTPRGQGISGEQFF.

V and J are TRBV5-6 and TRBJ1-2; 8 bases are a match to TRBD1. Germline assignment: CDR1 SGHDT and CDR2 YYEEEE. This CDR3 region has 13 residues. Trimming cost V 4 bases and J 7 bases; bases outside gene matches: 6. CDR3 nucleotides: TGTGCCAGCAGCCTCTCGGACAGGGCTGGCTACACCTTC. It codes for CASSLSDRAGYTF.

In regard to this clone: The germline gene is not matched at one end of the junction; a read error may be the cause. The rearrangement links TRBV6-5 to TRBJ1-1; no definite D call. CDR1 and CDR2 (germline): MNHEY, SVGAGI. CDR3 size: 16 residues. In DNA form, the CDR3 reads TGTGCCGGCAGTTGGGGAGGCGGCCGGAAAAACACTGAAGCTTTCTTT. It is translated as CAGSWGGGRKNTEAFF.

CDR3 residues: CASSLALAGGPEVYEQYF. CDR3 in DNA: TGTGCCAGCAGCTTAGCCCTAGCGGGGGGGCCGGAGGTGTACGAGCAGTACTTC. This chain connects TRBV7-8 to TRBJ2-7, with 12 bases identical to TRBD2. The CDR3 spans 18 residues. CDR1 SGHVS and CDR2 FQNEAQ come from the germline V gene. J was trimmed by 4 bases and V by 0 bases; bases with no gene match: 10.

This chain connects TRBV4-1 to TRBJ2-3; unclear D gene. Trimming removed 1 base from V and 1 base from J, with 9 bases in between. There are 15 residues in the CDR3. The germline CDR1 and CDR2 sequences are MGHRA and YSYEKL. The CDR3 DNA sequence: TGCGCCAGCAGCCAAGTTAACGCGGGCACAGATACGCAGTATTTT. Translated, it gives CASSQVNAGTDTQYF.

The J gene is TRBJ1-6, the V gene TRBV10-2, with a tentative D call TRBD1 (5 bases). The CDR3 totals 12 residues. From germline, CDR1 is WSHSY and CDR2 SAAADI. V was cut by 4 bases and J by 7 bases, with 5 bases left in between. The CDR3 DNA sequence: TGCGCCAGCAGTGCAGGGAATTCACCCCTCCACTTT. It specifies CASSAGNSPLHF.

This chain connects TRBV6-1 to TRBJ2-6; tentatively, D is TRBD1 (6 bases). The CDR3 covers 14 residues. From germline, CDR1 is MNHNS and CDR2 SASEGT. Trimming pared 7 bases from V and 0 bases from J, leaving 7 bases between. The CDR3 DNA is TGTGCCAGCAACAGGGACTCTGGGGCCAACGTCCTGACTTTC. Its protein is CASNRDSGANVLTF.

This clone occurred a few times. The chain joins TRBV5-1 to TRBJ2-1, with D possibly TRBD2 on 5 matching bases. Germline CDR1 SGHRS, CDR2 YFSETQ. Trimming shortened V by 0 bases and J by 2 bases, and 9 bases separated the two germline ends. The CDR3 is made up of 15 amino acids. The CDR3 nucleotides are TGCGCCAGCAGCTTGGTCGGGGAGACCTACAATGAGCAGTTCTTC. Residues: CASSLVGETYNEQFF.